Reported below is one TCR beta chain. Its antigen is still unknown. Method: immunoSEQ multiplex PCR; TCRdb's copy keeps in-frame clones and lacks some. Of several thousand clones in the sample, roughly 77% were seen once. The sample's time point: cycle 4 day 1 (C4D1), after more than five weeks of nivolumab. No patient escaped relapse after autologous stem cell transplantation, and brentuximab vedotin exposure varied. Magnetic negative selection of thawed PBMCs yielded the CD8+ T cells. J lost 2 bases, V lost 4 bases, and 2 bases had no gene match. This CDR3 is built from 14 residues. Germline CDR1 is SGHAT and CDR2 is FQNNGV. These data come from a study of PD-1 blockade in classical Hodgkin lymphoma. Study-wide results and caveats: Compared with baseline, CD4+ but not CD8+ TCR diversity had risen significantly by C4D1.

Here the sequenced sample was CD8+ T cells from blood, taken before the fourth cycle of nivolumab. The clonotype comes from a human donor with classical Hodgkin lymphoma. V is TRBV11-2 and J is TRBJ2-7, with 10 bases that match TRBD1. CDR3 loop: CASSSGQGTYEQYF. The CDR3 DNA reads as TGTGCCAGCAGCTCGGGACAGGGGACCTACGAGCAGTACTTC.